Included here is one T cell receptor beta chain sequence, with context. This clone has a single count. No antigen is known for it. Per-base qualities were not stored, and no clone one base away is much larger. The library relied on the immunoSEQ multiplex PCR assay. In the paper's pipeline: A statistical classification framework was developed to diagnose cytomegalovirus status using the catalog of TCR beta chain sequences. TCRdb limited this immuneACCESS table to in-frame rearrangements with V and J called. A share of clones is missing; checked studies link under half to unresolved V genes, and the rest is unexplained. V, J and clone size are those of that table, while D and trimming were read from the DNA. This sample is represented by 110,000 to 150,000 clones; approximately 94% of them were singletons. Clones ranked in the top ten supply 1.5% to 2% of the sample. The record originates from a study of cytomegalovirus exposure and HLA in healthy donors (dated by TCRdb to 2015 to 2018). Context from the whole study: According to a later analysis, the roughly 130 validation repertoires were produced on the same platform as the approximately 620 repertoires of the first cohort. The study aimed to test whether signatures of past pathogen exposure could be identified by cataloging public T cell receptors. Along with the approximately 650-subject first cohort, a separate validation cohort of over 90 different subjects was used. The study combined high-throughput TCR immunosequencing, statistical association of individual TCRs with disease status, and machine learning to predict cytomegalovirus infection status. Study-level results and caveats: A total of fewer than 200 TCR beta chains were listed by the study as associated with cytomegalovirus. According to the authors, the approach could potentially be generalized to other disease states and immunological phenotypes. The classifier was reported to diagnose cytomegalovirus status with high specificity and sensitivity in both the original cohort and the validation cohort. A later analysis had no HLA typing for the validation cohort, so co-occurrence there was scored across all 130 or so repertoires. Of the cluster scores, 90% to 95% were above 0 in a later analysis, which found that TCRs clustered in the first cohort also tended to co-occur in the 120 or so validation repertoires. A few of the identified cytomegalovirus-associated TCR beta chains were confirmed in vitro to be specific for cytomegalovirus antigens. Most TCR sequences were seen in very few donors, while some public TCRs were found in many individuals.

Separate from the approximately 670-subject first cohort, the validation cohort of 90 to 150 subjects was the group to which the donors belonged. Measured from the cysteine to the phenylalanine, the CDR3 is 13 residues long. Just the 39-base CDR3 DNA is kept, in frame starting at base 1. Between the V and J ends, shortened by 0 bases and 7 bases respectively, the junction contains 11 bases. CDR1 SGHKS and CDR2 YYEKEE were looked up in the germline V gene (reference sequence). The sample consisted of PBMCs. The clonotype originates from a man aged 18 to 30 in good health and CMV-seropositive. The chain uses TRBV5-5 and TRBJ2-7; TRBD2 might be the D gene, on 6 matching bases. Read as DNA, the sequence is TGTGCCAGCAGCTTGGCGGGAGTAGCGGAGCAGTACTTC. Its protein reads: CASSLAGVAEQYF.